The source of this T cell receptor (beta chain) is a study of CD8+ T cells in alopecia areata. Whole-study findings and limits: One nonresponder leaves baseline CD8+ expansion's link to response uncertain.

Trimming stripped 3 bases from V and 1 base from J, with 10 bases between. In germline, CDR1 is SGHRS, CDR2 YFSETQ. CDR3 length: 14 amino acids. Regarding treatment: oral pan-JAK inhibitor, 5-10 mg twice daily. Punch biopsies of lesional scalp, plus peripheral blood, were taken from alopecia areata patients. As to this clone: Its specificity is not known.

The authors extracted RNA and reverse transcribed it into cDNA as the sequencing template. TCRdb's table, derived via immunoSEQ multiplex PCR, lists solely in-frame clones and lacks some. Of a few hundred thousand clones listed, around two fifths are singletons. The V gene is TRBV5-1, the J gene TRBJ1-1; D remains unclear. This receptor was taken from a human donor with alopecia areata. The sample here was CD4+ T cells sorted from blood, taken around week 34, from a patient treated with tofacitinib. The CDR3 loop reads CASSYYSENTEAFF. In nucleotides, the CDR3 is TGCGCCAGCAGCTATTACTCTGAGAACACTGAAGCTTTCTTT.